This T cell receptor beta chain originates from a study of OX40 agonist ivuxolimab in advanced cancers. V trimming: 8 bases; J trimming: 4 bases; junction bases outside the gene matches: 14. The CDR3 extends over 16 amino acids. Germline CDR1 reads MNHNY; CDR2 reads SVGAGI (reference sequence). The data were produced by immunoSEQ multiplex PCR, yet TCRdb's version contains in-frame clones alone and is incomplete. The top ten clones hold over 0.25% of a sample with about 80,000 clones, roughly 84% of them seen once. Collection of blood occurred at baseline, at cycle 4 day 1, and at cycle 7 day 1. The specimen comprised CD4+ or CD8+ T cells sorted from blood, sampled in a trial of the OX40 agonist ivuxolimab. The clonotype comes from an adult with an advanced solid tumor such as melanoma, head and neck, liver or kidney cancer. V usage is TRBV6-6 and J usage is TRBJ2-1; the match to TRBD2 covers 7 bases. CDR3 DNA: TGTGCCAGCTTAGACCGCGGGGGACCCAATTACAATGAGCAGTTCTTC. Translated: CASLDRGGPNYNEQFF.